The rows below give T cell receptor beta chains drawn from one sample of a study of blood T cell repertoires in COVID-19. Measured with immunoSEQ multiplex PCR; TCRdb has only the in-frame clones, and not every one. The repertoire holds roughly 380,000 clones, around nine tenths seen once, with 1.5% to 1.8% in the top ten. Sequenced material: peripheral blood. Receptors were obtained from a woman in her forties with COVID-19, enrolled during active disease. Both conserved end residues are part of each CDR3. Fields, in order: D gene, clone size, J gene, V gene, CDR3 DNA, CDR3 protein. A D gene is named only where the DNA matches it firmly. Rows may omit the clone size; those that give it use once, few, many or a size class.

>TRBD2|-|TRBJ2-1|TRBV18
TGTGCCAGCTCACCACCTACTAGCGGGATGAACAATGAGCAGTTCTTC
CASSPPTSGMNNEQFF
>-|-|TRBJ1-1|TRBV19
TGTGCCAGTACCCACTACACCGGGGTCACTGAAGCTTTCTTT
CASTHYTGVTEAFF
>-|-|TRBJ2-2|TRBV27
TGTGCCAGCAGTTTTTACGGGGAGCTGTTTTTT
CASSFYGELFF
>-|-|TRBJ1-2|TRBV5-4
TGTGCCAGCAGCCCCACTGGACAGTCCTATGGCTACACCTTC
CASSPTGQSYGYTF
>-|once|TRBJ1-2|TRBV7-9
TGTGCCAGCAGCCCGATACGGGTGTATGGCTACACCTTC
CASSPIRVYGYTF
>-|once|TRBJ1-2|TRBV6-4
TGTGCCAGCAGCCCTCAAGGACGGGGGATTGGCTACACCTTC
CASSPQGRGIGYTF
>-|-|TRBJ1-1|TRBV7-9
TGTGCCAGCAGCGCATCCACAGGGCAGAACACTGAAGCTTTCTTT
CASSASTGQNTEAFF
>-|-|TRBJ2-7|TRBV29-1
TGCAGCGTTGAAGCCCGCCCGGGGGAGCAGTACTTC
CSVEARPGEQYF
>-|-|TRBJ1-1|TRBV13
TGTGCCAGCAGCTTCGACAGGCTGAACACTGAAGCTTTCTTT
CASSFDRLNTEAFF
>TRBD1|-|TRBJ1-1|TRBV9
TGTGCCAGCAGCGTAGGCCCAACAGGGGGCTTTGAAGCTTTCTTT
CASSVGPTGGFEAFF
>TRBD1|-|TRBJ2-3|TRBV5-1
TGCGCCAGCAGCACCGGACAGGGGCGTGATACGCAGTATTTT
CASSTGQGRDTQYF
>TRBD1|-|TRBJ1-4|TRBV9
TGTGCCAGCAGCCGGACAGGGGTCGGTGAAAAACTGTTTTTT
CASSRTGVGEKLFF
>-|once|TRBJ1-1|TRBV6-6
TGTGCCACCACCGCGACAGCCCACACTGAAGCTTTCTTT
CATTATAHTEAFF
>-|-|TRBJ2-7|TRBV18
TGTGCCAGCTCACCATCCGTCGCCAGGGGCGACTACGAGCAGTACTTC
CASSPSVARGDYEQYF
>TRBD1|-|TRBJ1-5|TRBV19
TGTGCCAGTAGTATTCAATTTACAGGGGGCGAACAGCCCCAGCATTTT
CASSIQFTGGEQPQHF
>-|once|TRBJ1-5|TRBV5-5
TGTGCCAGCAGCTCTTACGGGGGGATGGACCAGCCCCAGCATTTT
CASSSYGGMDQPQHF
>-|-|TRBJ2-2|TRBV5-1
TGCGCCAGCAGCCCCCTGCGAGCCCTGAACACCGGGGAGCTGTTTTTT
CASSPLRALNTGELFF
>TRBD2|few|TRBJ2-7|TRBV4-1
TGCGCCAGCAGCCCACGGGGACGACTAGCGGGAGATCCGGACTACGAGCAGTACTTC
CASSPRGRLAGDPDYEQYF
>TRBD1|few|TRBJ2-3|TRBV7-2
TGTGCCAGCCGTCAGGGGGTCCACACAGATACGCAGTATTTT
CASRQGVHTDTQYF
>-|-|TRBJ2-3|TRBV9
TGTGCCAGCAGCGTTTACGGGGGAGATACGCAGTATTTT
CASSVYGGDTQYF
>-|-|TRBJ2-5|TRBV25-1
TGTGCCAGCAGTGAATACCAGGGGAGCGGCGATCTGAAGACCCAGTACTTC
CASSEYQGSGDLKTQYF
>-|-|TRBJ2-1|TRBV27
TGTGCCAGCAGTTTTGGGGGGGCGGACAATGAGCAGTTCTTC
CASSFGGADNEQFF
>-|-|TRBJ1-1|TRBV19
TGTGCCAGTAGTTTTAGTAAAGTGAACACTGAAGCTTTCTTT
CASSFSKVNTEAFF
>-|-|TRBJ2-3|TRBV12-3/TRBV12-4
TGTGCCAGCAGTCCTATAACAGCAGATACGCAGTATTTT
CASSPITADTQYF
>TRBD1|-|TRBJ1-4|TRBV27
TGTGCCAGCTGGGACAGGCGAGGAGAAAAACTGTTTTTT
CASWDRRGEKLFF
>-|-|TRBJ1-3|TRBV10-2
TGCGCCAGCAGCCGGACAACCATCACCGGAAACACCATATATTTT
CASSRTTITGNTIYF
>-|-|TRBJ1-2|TRBV7-2
TGTGCCAGCAGCTTAACCCTGAGTGCGCCACAGGATGGCTACACCTTC
CASSLTLSAPQDGYTF